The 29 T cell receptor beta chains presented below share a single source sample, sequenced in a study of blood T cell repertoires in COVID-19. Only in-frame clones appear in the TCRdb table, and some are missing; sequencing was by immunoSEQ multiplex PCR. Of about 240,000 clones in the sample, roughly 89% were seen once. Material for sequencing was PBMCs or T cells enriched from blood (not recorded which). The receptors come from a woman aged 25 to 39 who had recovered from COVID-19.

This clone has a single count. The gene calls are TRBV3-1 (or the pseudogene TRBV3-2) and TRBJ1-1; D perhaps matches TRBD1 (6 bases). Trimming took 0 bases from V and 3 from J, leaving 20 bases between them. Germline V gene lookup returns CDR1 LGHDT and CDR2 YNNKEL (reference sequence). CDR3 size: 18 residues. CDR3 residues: CASSQDGVKTGTHTEAFF. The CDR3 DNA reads TGTGCCAGCAGCCAAGACGGGGTCAAAACAGGGACGCACACTGAAGCTTTCTTT.

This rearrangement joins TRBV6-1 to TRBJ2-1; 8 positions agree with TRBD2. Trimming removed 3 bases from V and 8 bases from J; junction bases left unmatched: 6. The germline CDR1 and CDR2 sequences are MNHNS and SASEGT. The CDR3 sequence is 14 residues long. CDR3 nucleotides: TGTGCCAGCAGTGATACGGGAGGGCCTTATGAGCAGTTCTTC. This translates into CASSDTGGPYEQFF.

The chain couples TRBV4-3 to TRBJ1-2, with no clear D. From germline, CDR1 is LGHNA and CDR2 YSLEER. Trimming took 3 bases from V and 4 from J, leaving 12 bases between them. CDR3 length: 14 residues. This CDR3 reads CASSQDHSGYGYTF. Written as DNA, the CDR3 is TGCGCCAGCAGCCAGGACCATAGCGGCTATGGCTACACCTTC.

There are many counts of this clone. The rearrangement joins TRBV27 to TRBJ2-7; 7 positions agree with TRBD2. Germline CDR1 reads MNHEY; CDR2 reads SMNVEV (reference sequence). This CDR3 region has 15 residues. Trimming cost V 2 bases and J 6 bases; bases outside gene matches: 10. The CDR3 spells CASSLTGTTPTEQYF. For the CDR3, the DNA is TGTGCCAGCAGTTTAACTGGGACTACCCCCACCGAGCAGTACTTC.

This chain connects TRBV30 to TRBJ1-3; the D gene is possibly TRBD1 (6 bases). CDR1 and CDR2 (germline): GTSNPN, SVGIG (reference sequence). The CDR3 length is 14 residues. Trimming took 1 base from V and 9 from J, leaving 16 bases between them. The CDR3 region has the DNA TGTGCCTGGAGTGCCCCCCCAGGGGAAGGCACCATATATTTT. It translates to CAWSAPPGEGTIYF.

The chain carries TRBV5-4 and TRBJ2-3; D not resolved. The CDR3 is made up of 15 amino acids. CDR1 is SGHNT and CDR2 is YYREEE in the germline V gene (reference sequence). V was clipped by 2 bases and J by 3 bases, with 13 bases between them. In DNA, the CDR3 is TGTGCCAGCAGCTTCCGTCAGGCCGGTACAGATACGCAGTATTTT. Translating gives CASSFRQAGTDTQYF.

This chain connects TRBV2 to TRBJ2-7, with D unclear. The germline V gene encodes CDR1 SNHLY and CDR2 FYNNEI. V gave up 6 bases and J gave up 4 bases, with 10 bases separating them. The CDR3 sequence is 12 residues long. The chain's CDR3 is CASRPYSYEQYF. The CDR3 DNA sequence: TGTGCCAGCAGGCCGTACAGTTACGAGCAGTACTTC.

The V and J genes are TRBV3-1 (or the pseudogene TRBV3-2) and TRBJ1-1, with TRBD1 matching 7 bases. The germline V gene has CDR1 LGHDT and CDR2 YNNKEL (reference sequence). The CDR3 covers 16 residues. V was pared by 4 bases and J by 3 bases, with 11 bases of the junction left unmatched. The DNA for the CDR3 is TGTGCCAGCAGCCTCACGGGACAGTCGGCGGACACTGAAGCTTTCTTT. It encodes CASSLTGQSADTEAFF.

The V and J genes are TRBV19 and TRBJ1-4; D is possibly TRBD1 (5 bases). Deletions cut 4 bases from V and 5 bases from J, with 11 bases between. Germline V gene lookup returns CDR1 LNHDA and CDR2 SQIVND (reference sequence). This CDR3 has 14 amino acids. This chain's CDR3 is CASSTRQLNEKLFF. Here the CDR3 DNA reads TGTGCCAGTAGTACGAGACAGCTAAATGAAAAACTGTTTTTT. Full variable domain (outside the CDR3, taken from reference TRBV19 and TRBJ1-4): DGGITQSPKYLFRKEGQNVTLSCEQNLNHDAMYWYRQDPGQGLRLIYYSQIVNDFQKGDIAEGYSVSREKKESFPLTVTSAQKNPTAFYLCASSTRQLNEKLFFGSGTQLSVL.

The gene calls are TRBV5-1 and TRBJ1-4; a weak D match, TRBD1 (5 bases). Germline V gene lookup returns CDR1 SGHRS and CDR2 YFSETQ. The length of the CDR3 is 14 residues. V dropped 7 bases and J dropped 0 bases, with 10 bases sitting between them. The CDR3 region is CASRGFATNEKLFF. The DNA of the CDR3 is TGCGCCAGCCGGGGGTTTGCAACTAATGAAAAACTGTTTTTT.

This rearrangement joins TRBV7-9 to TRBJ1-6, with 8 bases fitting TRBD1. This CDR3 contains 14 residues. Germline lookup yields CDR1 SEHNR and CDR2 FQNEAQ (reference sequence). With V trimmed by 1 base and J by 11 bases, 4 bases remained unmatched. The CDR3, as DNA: TGTGCCAGCAGCTTAGGGACAGGGCAAACACCCCTCCACTTT. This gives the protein CASSLGTGQTPLHF.

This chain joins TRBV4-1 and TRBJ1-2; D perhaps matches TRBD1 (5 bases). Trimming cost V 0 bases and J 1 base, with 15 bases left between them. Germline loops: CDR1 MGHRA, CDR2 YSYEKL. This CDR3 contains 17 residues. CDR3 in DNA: TGCGCCAGCAGCCAAGATAGGTGGACAACACATAACTATGGCTACACCTTC. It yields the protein CASSQDRWTTHNYGYTF.

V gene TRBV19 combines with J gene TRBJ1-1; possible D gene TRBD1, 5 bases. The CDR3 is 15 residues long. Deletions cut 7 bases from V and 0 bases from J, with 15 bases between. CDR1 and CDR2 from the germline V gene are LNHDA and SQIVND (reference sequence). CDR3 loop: CASTRRDAMNTEAFF. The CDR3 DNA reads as TGTGCCAGTACCCGCAGGGATGCGATGAACACTGAAGCTTTCTTT.

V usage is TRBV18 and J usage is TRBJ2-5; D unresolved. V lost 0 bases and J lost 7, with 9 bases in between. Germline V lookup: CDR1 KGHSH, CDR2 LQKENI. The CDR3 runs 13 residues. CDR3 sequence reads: CASSPPSSGTQYF. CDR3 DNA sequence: TGTGCCAGCTCACCACCGTCCTCGGGGACCCAGTACTTC.

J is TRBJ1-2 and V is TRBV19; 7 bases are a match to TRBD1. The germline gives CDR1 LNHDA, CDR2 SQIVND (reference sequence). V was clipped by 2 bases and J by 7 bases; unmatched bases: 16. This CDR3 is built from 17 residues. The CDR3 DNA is TGTGCCAGTAGTATAAAACCGGGACAGACACGTTCGGGTGGCTACACCTTC. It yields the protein CASSIKPGQTRSGGYTF.

The CDR3 is CATSKDPQGTEAFF. As DNA, the CDR3 is TGTGCCACCAGCAAGGACCCCCAGGGCACTGAAGCTTTCTTT. The rearrangement links TRBV15 to TRBJ1-1, with D possibly being TRBD1 (5 bases). The CDR3 consists of 14 residues. Trimming cost V 4 bases and J 4 bases, with 13 bases left between them. Germline CDR1 reads LNHNV; CDR2 reads YYDKDF (reference sequence).

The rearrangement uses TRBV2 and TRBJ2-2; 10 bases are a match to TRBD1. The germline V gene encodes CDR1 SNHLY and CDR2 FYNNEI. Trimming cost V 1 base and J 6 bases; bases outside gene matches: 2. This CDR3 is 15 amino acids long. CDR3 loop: CASSEGTGGAGELFF. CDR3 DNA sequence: TGTGCCAGCAGTGAAGGGACAGGGGGGGCCGGGGAGCTGTTTTTT.

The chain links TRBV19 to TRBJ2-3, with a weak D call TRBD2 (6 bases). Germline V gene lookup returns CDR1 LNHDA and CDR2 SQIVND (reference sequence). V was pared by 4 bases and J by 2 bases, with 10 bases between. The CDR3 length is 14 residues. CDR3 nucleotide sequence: TGTGCCAGTAGTAAAGGACTAAACACAGATACGCAGTATTTT. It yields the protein CASSKGLNTDTQYF.

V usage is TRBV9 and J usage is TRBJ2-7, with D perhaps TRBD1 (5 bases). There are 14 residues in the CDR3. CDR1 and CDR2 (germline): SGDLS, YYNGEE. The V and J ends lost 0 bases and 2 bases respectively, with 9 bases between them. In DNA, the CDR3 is TGTGCCAGCAGCGTAGGAACAGGTACCTACGAGCAGTACTTC. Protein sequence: CASSVGTGTYEQYF.

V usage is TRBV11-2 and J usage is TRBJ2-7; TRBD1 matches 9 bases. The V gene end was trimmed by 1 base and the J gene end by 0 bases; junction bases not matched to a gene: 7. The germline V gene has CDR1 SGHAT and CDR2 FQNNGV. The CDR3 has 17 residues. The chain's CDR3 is CASSLAFRDRASYEQYF. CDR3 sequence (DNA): TGTGCCAGCAGCTTAGCCTTCCGGGACAGGGCCTCCTACGAGCAGTACTTC.

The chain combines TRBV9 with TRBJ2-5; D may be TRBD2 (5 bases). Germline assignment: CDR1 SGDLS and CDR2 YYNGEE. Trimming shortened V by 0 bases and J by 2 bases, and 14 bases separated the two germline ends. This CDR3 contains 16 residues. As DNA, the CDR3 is TGTGCCAGCAGCGTAGGAGAGGGAAGAGGTCAAGAGACCCAGTACTTC. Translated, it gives CASSVGEGRGQETQYF.

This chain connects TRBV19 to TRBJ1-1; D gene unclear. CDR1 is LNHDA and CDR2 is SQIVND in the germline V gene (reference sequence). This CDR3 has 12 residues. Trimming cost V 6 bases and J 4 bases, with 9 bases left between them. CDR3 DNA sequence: TGTGCCAGTAGAGACATGACCACTGAAGCTTTCTTT. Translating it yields CASRDMTTEAFF.

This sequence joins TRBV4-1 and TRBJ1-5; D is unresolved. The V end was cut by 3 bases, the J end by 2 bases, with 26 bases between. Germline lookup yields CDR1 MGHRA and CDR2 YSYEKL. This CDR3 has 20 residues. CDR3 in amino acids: CASSHDPGLRKIFGNQPQHF. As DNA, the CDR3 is TGCGCCAGCAGCCACGACCCAGGCCTAAGGAAAATCTTCGGCAATCAGCCCCAGCATTTT.

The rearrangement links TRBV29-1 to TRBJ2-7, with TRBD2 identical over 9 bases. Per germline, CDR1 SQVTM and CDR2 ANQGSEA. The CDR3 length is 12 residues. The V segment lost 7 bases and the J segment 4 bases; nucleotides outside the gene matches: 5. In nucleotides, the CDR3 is TGCAGCGCCATAGCGGGAGCATACGAGCAGTACTTC. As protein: CSAIAGAYEQYF.

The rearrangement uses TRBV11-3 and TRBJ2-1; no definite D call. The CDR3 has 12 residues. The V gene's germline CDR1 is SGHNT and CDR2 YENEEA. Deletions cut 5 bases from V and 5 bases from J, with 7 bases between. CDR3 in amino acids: CASSHPNNEQFF. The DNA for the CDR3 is TGTGCCAGCAGCCATCCAAACAATGAGCAGTTCTTC.

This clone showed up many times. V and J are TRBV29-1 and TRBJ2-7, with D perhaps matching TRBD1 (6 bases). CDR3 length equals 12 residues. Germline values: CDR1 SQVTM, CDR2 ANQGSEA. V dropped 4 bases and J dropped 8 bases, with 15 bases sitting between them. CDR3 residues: CSVVFYRDKQYF. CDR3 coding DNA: TGCAGCGTTGTTTTCTACAGGGATAAGCAGTACTTC.

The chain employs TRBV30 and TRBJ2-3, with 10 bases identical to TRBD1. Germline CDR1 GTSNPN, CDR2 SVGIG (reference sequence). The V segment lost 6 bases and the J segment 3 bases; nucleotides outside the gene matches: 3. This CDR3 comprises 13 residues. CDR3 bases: TGTGCCTGCCGGGACAGGGGTACAGATACGCAGTATTTT. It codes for CACRDRGTDTQYF.

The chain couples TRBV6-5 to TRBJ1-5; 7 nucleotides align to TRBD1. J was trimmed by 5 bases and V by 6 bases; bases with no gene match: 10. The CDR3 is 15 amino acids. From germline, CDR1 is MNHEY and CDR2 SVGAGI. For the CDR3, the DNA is TGTGCCAGCAGCCCAACGGGGACAGCATATCAGCCCCAGCATTTT. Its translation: CASSPTGTAYQPQHF.

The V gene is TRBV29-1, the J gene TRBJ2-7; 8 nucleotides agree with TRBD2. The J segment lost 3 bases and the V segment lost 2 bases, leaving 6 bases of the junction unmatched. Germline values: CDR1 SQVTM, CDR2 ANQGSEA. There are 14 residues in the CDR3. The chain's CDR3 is CSVELSGGYYEQYF. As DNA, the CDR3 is TGCAGCGTTGAATTGTCGGGGGGGTACTACGAGCAGTACTTC.